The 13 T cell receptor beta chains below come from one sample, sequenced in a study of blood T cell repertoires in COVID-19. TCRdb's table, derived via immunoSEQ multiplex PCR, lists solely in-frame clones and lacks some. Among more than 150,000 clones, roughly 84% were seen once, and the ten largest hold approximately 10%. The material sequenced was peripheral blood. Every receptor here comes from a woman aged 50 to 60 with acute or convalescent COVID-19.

CDR3 sequence reads: CASSPGTSVPTGELFF. The CDR3, as DNA: TGTGCCAGCAGCCCCGGGACTAGCGTGCCCACCGGGGAGCTGTTTTTT. J is TRBJ2-2 and V is TRBV12-1; TRBD2, the table's D call, was not compared with the DNA. TRBV12-1 has pseudogene status. The length of the CDR3 is 16 residues.

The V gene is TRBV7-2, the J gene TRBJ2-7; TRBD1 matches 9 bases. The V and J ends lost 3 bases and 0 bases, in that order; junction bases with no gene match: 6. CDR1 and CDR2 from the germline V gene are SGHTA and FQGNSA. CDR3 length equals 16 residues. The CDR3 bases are TGTGCCAGCAGCTTCCATCCGGGACAGGGCTCCTACGAGCAGTACTTC. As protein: CASSFHPGQGSYEQYF. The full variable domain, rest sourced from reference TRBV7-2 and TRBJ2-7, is GAGVSQSPSNKVTEKGKDVELRCDPISGHTALYWYRQSLGQGLEFLIYFQGNSAPDKSGLPSDRFSAERTGGSVSTLTIQRTQQEDSAVYLCASSFHPGQGSYEQYFGPGTRLTVT.

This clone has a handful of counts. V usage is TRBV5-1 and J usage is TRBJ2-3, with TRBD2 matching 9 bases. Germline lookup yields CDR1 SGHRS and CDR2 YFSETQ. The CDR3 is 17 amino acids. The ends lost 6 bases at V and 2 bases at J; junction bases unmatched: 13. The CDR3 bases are TGCGCCAGCATTCAAGTTAGTTCTAGCGGGGCCACAGATACGCAGTATTTT. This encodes CASIQVSSSGATDTQYF. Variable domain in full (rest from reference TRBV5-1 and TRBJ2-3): KAGVTQTPRYLIKTRGQQVTLSCSPISGHRSVSWYQQTPGQGLQFLFEYFSETQRNKGNFPGRFSGRQFSNSRSEMNVSTLELGDSALYLCASIQVSSSGATDTQYFGPGTRLTVL.

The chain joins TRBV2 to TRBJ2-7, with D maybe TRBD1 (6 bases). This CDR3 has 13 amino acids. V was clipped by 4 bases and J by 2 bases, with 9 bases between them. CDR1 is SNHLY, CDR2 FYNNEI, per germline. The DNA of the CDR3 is TGTGCCAGCAGTGCCCAGGGGACCTACGAGCAGTACTTC. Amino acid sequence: CASSAQGTYEQYF. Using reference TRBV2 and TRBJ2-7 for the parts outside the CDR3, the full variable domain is EPEVTQTPSHQVTQMGQEVILRCVPISNHLYFYWYRQILGQKVEFLVSFYNNEISEKSEIFDDQFSVERPDGSNFTLKIRSTKLEDSAMYFCASSAQGTYEQYFGPGTRLTVT.

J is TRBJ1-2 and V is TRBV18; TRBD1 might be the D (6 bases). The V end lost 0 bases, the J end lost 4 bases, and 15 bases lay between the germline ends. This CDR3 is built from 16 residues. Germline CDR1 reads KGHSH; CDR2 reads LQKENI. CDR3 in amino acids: CASSPPKGGGLYGYTF. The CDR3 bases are TGTGCCAGCTCACCACCGAAAGGGGGGGGGCTCTATGGCTACACCTTC.

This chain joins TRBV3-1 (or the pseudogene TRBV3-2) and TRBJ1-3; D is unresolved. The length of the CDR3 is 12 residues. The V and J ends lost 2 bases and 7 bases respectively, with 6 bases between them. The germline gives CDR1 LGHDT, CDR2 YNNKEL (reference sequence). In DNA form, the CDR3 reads TGTGCCAGCAGCCAATCCGGGAACACCATATATTTT. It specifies CASSQSGNTIYF.

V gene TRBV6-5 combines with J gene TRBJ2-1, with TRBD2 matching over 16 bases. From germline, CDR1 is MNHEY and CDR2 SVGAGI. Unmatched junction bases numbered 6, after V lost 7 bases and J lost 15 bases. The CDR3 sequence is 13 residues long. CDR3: CASTGTSGGAPFF. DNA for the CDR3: TGTGCCAGCACAGGGACTAGCGGGGGGGCTCCGTTCTTC.

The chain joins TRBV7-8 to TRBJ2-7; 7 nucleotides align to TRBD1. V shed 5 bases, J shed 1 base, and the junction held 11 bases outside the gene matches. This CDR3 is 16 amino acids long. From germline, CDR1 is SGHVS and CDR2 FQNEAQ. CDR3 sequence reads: CASSKPGQARSYEQYF. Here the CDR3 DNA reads TGTGCCAGCAGCAAGCCCGGACAGGCTAGGTCCTACGAGCAGTACTTC. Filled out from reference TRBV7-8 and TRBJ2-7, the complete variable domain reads GAGVSQSPRYKVAKRGQDVALRCDPISGHVSLFWYQQALGQGPEFLTYFQNEAQLDKSGLPSDRFFAERPEGSVSTLKIQRTQQEDSAVYLCASSKPGQARSYEQYFGPGTRLTVT.

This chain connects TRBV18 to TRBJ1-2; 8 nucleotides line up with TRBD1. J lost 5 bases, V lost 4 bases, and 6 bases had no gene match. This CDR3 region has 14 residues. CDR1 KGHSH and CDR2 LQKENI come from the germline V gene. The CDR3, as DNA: TGTGCCAGCTCACGCTCGGACAGGGCTTATGGCTACACCTTC. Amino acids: CASSRSDRAYGYTF.

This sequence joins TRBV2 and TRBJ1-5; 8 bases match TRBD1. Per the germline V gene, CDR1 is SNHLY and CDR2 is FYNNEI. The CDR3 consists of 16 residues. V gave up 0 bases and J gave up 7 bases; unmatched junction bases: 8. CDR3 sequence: CASSEAKAGGDQPQHF. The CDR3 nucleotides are TGTGCCAGCAGTGAAGCGAAGGCAGGGGGCGACCAGCCCCAGCATTTT.

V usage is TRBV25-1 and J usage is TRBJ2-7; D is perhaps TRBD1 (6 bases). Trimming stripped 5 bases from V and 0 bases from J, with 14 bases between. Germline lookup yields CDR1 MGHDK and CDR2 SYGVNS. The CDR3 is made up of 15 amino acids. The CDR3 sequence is CASSKSTGHSYEQYF. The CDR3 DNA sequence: TGTGCCAGCAGTAAAAGTACGGGACACTCCTACGAGCAGTACTTC.

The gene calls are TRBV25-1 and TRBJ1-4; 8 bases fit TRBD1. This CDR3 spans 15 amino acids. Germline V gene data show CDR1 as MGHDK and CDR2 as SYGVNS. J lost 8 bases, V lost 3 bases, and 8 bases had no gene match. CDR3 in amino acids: CASSDMDRALEKLFF. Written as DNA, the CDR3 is TGTGCCAGCAGTGATATGGACAGGGCACTAGAAAAACTGTTTTTT.

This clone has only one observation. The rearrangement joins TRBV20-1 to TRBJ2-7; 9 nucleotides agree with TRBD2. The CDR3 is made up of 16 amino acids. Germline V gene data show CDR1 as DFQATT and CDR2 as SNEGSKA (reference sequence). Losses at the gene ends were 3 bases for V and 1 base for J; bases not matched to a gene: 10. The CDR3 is CSASYPISGRSYEQYF. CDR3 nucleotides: TGCAGTGCTAGTTACCCCATCAGCGGGAGGTCCTACGAGCAGTACTTC.